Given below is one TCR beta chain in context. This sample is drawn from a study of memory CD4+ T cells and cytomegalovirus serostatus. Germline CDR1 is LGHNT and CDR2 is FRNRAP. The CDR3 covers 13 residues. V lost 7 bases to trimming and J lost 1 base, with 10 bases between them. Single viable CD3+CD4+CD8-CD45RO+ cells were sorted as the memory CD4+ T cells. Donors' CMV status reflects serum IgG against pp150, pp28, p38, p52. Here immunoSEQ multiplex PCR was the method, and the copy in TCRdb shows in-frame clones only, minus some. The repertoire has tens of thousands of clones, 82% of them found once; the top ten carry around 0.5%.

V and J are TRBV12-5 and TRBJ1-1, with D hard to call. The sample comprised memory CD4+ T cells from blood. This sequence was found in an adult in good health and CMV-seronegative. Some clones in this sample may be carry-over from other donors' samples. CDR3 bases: TGTGCTAGTGCCCTCTCGAAGAACACTGAAGCTTTCTTT. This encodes CASALSKNTEAFF.